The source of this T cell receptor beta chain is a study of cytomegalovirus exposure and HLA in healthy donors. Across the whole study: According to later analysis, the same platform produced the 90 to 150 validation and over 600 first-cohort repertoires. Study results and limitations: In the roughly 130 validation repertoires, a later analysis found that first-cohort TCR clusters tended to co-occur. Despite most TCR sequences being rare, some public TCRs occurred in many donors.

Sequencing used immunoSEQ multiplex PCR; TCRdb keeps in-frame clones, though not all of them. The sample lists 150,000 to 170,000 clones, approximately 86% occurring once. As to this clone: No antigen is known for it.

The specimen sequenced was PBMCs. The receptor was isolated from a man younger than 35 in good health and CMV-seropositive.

The CDR3 region is CASSKARGQKIEKLFF. The DNA for the CDR3 is TGTGCCAGCAGCAAAGCGCGGGGGCAGAAAATCGAAAAACTGTTTTTT. The chain has TRBV21-1 and TRBJ1-4. TRBV21-1 corresponds to a pseudogene. The CDR3 has 16 amino acids.